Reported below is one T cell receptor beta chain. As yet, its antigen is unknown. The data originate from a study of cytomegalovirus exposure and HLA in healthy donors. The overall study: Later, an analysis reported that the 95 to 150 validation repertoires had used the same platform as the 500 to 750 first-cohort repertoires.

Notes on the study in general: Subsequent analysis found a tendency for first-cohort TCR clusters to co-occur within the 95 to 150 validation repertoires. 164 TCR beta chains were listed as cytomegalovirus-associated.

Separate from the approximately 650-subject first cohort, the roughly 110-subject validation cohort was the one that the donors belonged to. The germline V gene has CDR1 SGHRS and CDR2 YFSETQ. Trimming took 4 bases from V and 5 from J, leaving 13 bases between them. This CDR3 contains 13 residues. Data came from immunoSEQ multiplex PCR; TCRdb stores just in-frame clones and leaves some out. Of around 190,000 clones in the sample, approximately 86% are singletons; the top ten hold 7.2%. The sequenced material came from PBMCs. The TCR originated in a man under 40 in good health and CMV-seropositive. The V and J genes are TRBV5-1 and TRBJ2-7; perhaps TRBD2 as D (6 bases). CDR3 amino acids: CASSGSREDEQYF. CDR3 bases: TGCGCCAGCAGCGGGAGCAGGGAGGACGAGCAGTACTTC.